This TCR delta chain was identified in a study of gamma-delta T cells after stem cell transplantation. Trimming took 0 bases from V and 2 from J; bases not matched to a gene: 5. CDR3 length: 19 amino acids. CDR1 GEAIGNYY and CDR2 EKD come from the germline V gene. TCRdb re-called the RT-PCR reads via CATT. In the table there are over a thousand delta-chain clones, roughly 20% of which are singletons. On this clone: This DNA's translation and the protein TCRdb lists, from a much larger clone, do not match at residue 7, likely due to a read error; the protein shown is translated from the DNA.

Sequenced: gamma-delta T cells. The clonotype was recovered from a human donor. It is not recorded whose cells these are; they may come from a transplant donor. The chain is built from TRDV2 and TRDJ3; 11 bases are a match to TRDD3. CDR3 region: CACDTLAGGYTWDTRQMFF. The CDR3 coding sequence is TGTGCCTGTGACACCCTCGCTGGGGGATACACCTGGGACACCCGACAGATGTTTTTC.